This is a list of T cell receptor beta chains from one sample in a study of T cells in Graves' hyperthyroidism and ophthalmopathy. TCRdb reprocessed the multiplex PCR reads with MiXCR, giving one entry per CDR3 protein. Of more than 550,000 distinct CDR3 sequences listed, about 19% are singletons. Sequences were obtained from blood. The receptors derive from a woman aged 45-65 years with Graves' hyperthyroidism that later progressed to Graves' ophthalmopathy. CDR3s include the opening cysteine and the closing phenylalanine or tryptophan. Fields, in order: J gene, V gene, clone size, D gene, CDR3 protein, CDR3 DNA. The D gene is left open where the match is weak. Size is omitted from some rows. Given values are once, few, many or a class for expanded clones.

>TRBJ1-6|TRBV5-1|-|TRBD1
CASSRTGSSSYNSPLHF
TGCGCCAGCAGCAGGACAGGGTCGAGCTCCTATAATTCACCCCTCCACTTT
>TRBJ2-3|TRBV5-1|many|-
CASSLAGQGDTDTQYF
TGCGCCAGCAGCTTGGCCGGGCAGGGTGATACAGATACGCAGTATTTT
>TRBJ2-2|TRBV27|-|TRBD1
CATGTGGYTGELFF
TGTGCCACAGGGACAGGGGGATACACCGGGGAGCTGTTTTTT
>TRBJ2-2|TRBV2|many|-
CASRDRDQGTGELFF
TGTGCCAGCAGGGACCGGGACCAAGGGACCGGGGAGCTGTTTTTT
>TRBJ1-5|TRBV2|many|-
CASNKGQGDQPQHF
TGTGCCAGCAACAAAGGGCAGGGAGATCAGCCCCAGCATTTT
>TRBJ2-1|TRBV5-1|-|TRBD1
CASSSPGGLYNEQFF
TGCGCCAGCAGCTCCCCAGGGGGCCTCTACAATGAGCAGTTCTTC
>TRBJ2-7|TRBV11-2|many|TRBD1
CASSPTPTGTREQYF
TGTGCCAGCAGCCCCACCCCGACAGGGACAAGGGAGCAGTACTTC
>TRBJ2-7|TRBV20-1|many|-
CSARDPGSSYEQYF
TGCAGTGCTAGAGATCCCGGTTCTTCCTACGAGCAGTACTTC
>TRBJ1-1|TRBV9|many|TRBD1
CASSASGGANTEAFF
TGTGCCAGCAGCGCTTCAGGGGGCGCGAACACTGAAGCTTTCTTT
>TRBJ2-7|TRBV11-2|-|TRBD2
CASTHSGGVYEQYF
TGTGCCAGCACTCATAGCGGGGGCGTCTACGAGCAGTACTTC
>TRBJ2-2|TRBV24-1|-|-
CATSDFSTGELFF
TGTGCCACCAGTGATTTTTCCACCGGGGAGCTGTTTTTT
>TRBJ1-5|TRBV6-1|many|-
CASKKRTEFYSNQPQHF
TGTGCCAGCAAGAAGAGGACAGAATTTTATAGCAATCAGCCCCAGCATTTT
>TRBJ1-1|TRBV6-1|many|-
CASSRGRDTEAFF
TGTGCCAGCAGCCGAGGGAGGGACACTGAAGCTTTCTTT
>TRBJ1-1|TRBV6-1|many|-
CASSEGTANTEAFF
TGTGCCAGCAGTGAGGGGACCGCGAACACTGAAGCTTTCTTT
>TRBJ2-2|TRBV29-1|few|-
CSVERANTGELFF
TGCAGCGTTGAACGGGCGAACACCGGGGAGCTGTTTTTT
>TRBJ1-5|TRBV28|-|TRBD1
CASRGGQINQPQHF
TGTGCCAGCAGGGGGGGACAGATCAATCAGCCCCAGCATTTT
>TRBJ1-2|TRBV6-1|-|-
CASINRDLGGYTF
TGTGCCAGCATAAACAGGGACCTGGGCGGCTACACCTTC
>TRBJ2-7|TRBV18|-|TRBD1
CASSPRGQGPYEQYF
TGTGCCAGCTCACCTCGGGGACAGGGACCCTACGAGCAGTACTTC
>TRBJ2-5|TRBV4-1|few|-
CASSPLTSETQYF
TGCGCCAGCAGCCCCCTTACGTCGGAGACCCAGTACTTC
>TRBJ2-5|TRBV10-1|-|-
CASSESGQRETQYF
TGCGCCAGCAGTGAGTCGGGTCAACGGGAGACCCAGTACTTC
>TRBJ1-4|TRBV12-3/TRBV12-4|few|-
CASSLAVGRNEKLFF
TGTGCCAGCAGTTTAGCCGTGGGGCGGAATGAAAAACTGTTTTTT
>TRBJ2-2|TRBV7-2|few|-
CASSLIQVPNTGELFF
TGTGCCAGCAGCTTAATACAGGTCCCGAACACCGGGGAGCTGTTTTTT
>TRBJ1-4|TRBV3-1|-|TRBD1
CASSRGDRSNEKLFF
TGTGCCAGCAGCCGAGGGGACAGGAGCAATGAAAAACTGTTTTTT